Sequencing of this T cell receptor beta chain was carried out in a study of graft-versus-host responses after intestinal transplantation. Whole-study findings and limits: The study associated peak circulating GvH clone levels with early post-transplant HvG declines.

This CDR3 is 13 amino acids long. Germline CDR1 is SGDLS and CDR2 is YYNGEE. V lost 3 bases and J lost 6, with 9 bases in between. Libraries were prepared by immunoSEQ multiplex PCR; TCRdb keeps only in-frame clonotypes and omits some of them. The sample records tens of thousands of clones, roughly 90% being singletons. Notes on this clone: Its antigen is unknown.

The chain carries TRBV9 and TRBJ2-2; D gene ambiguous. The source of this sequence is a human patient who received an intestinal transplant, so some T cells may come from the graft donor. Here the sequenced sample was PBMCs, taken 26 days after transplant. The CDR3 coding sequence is TGTGCCAGCAGCGCCCTAGATGCCGGGGAGCTGTTTTTT. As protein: CASSALDAGELFF.